The entry below describes one T cell receptor (beta chain). A multiplex PCR was run with 60 Vbeta primers and 13 Jbeta primers. Per the original data handling: An analysis that came later counted 80 million or so unique TCR beta chains, around 12 million shared. Produced via immunoSEQ multiplex PCR; TCRdb's table is partial and in-frame only. V and J calls and clone size are those listed in that table; D and trimming were worked out from the DNA. This sample yields roughly 180,000 clones, of which 75% to 85% are seen a single time; around 1.6% belongs to the top ten. These data come from a study of cytomegalovirus exposure and HLA in healthy donors. The specimen sequenced was PBMCs. This TCR was recovered from a girl aged 10-17 years in good health and CMV-seropositive.

The CDR3: CASSLGGLVEQFF. CDR3 in DNA: TGCGCCAGCAGCTTGGGAGGTTTGGTTGAGCAGTTCTTC. The chain employs TRBV5-1 and TRBJ2-1; D is undetermined. V was clipped by 0 bases and J by 9 bases, with 10 bases between them. Germline loops: CDR1 SGHRS, CDR2 YFSETQ. The CDR3 totals 13 residues.